The 8 T cell receptor beta chains below come from one sample, sequenced in a study of beta chain features in type 1 diabetes. Overall study results and limits: Type 1 diabetes patients had TCRB CDR3s that were shorter (moderately but significantly so) in all four CD4+ subsets.

These receptors lack a known antigen. Expressed TCRB transcripts were sequenced, since all the RNA that had been isolated was reverse transcribed. Method: immunoSEQ multiplex PCR; TCRdb's copy keeps in-frame clones and lacks some. The sample holds about 340,000 clones, approximately 13% seen once. The sequenced sample was naive CD4+ T cells from blood. Receptor source: a woman aged 18 to 35 with type 1 diabetes.

This clone has only a few counts. The chain couples TRBV6-1 to TRBJ2-7, with 12 bases lining up with TRBD2. V was clipped by 5 bases and J by 5 bases; unmatched bases: 7. The germline CDR1 and CDR2 sequences are MNHNS and SASEGT. This CDR3 comprises 15 residues. Here the CDR3 DNA reads TGTGCCAGCAGTCTTGGACTAGCGGGATTCGACGAGCAGTACGTC. Residues: CASSLGLAGFDEQYV.

A few counts support this clone. The chain recombines TRBV2 with TRBJ2-3; 7 positions match TRBD2. Unmatched junction bases numbered 5, after V lost 7 bases and J lost 1 base. Looked up from germline, CDR1 is SNHLY and CDR2 is FYNNEI. This CDR3 is 14 amino acids long. The CDR3 here is CASKAGEGTDTQYF. In DNA, the CDR3 is TGTGCCAGCAAGGCGGGGGAGGGCACAGATACGCAGTATTTT.

The sample holds a few counts of this clone. This chain links TRBV5-1 with TRBJ2-3; D might be TRBD2 (6 bases). Germline V CDR1 and CDR2: SGHRS, YFSETQ. This CDR3 has 14 amino acids. Trimming pared 0 bases from V and 5 bases from J, leaving 10 bases between. The CDR3 sequence is CASSLAGGRDTQYF. For the CDR3, the DNA is TGCGCCAGCAGCTTGGCCGGAGGGAGAGATACGCAGTATTTT.

This clone was observed a handful of times. J is TRBJ2-1 and V is TRBV29-1; TRBD2 aligns across 10 bases. The CDR3 runs 16 residues. Germline assignment: CDR1 SQVTM and CDR2 ANQGSEA. V was pared by 4 bases and J by 0 bases, with 6 bases of the junction left unmatched. DNA of the CDR3: TGCAGCGTTGTTGCTAGCGGGAGTACCTCCTACAATGAGCAGTTCTTC. Its protein product is CSVVASGSTSYNEQFF.

The chain couples TRBV5-4 to TRBJ2-3; perhaps TRBD1 as D (6 bases). CDR3 length: 15 amino acids. Germline V gene sequence: CDR1 SGHNT, CDR2 YYREEE (reference sequence). V lost 4 bases, J lost 0 bases, and 12 bases lay in between. The CDR3 here is CASSHGTTSTDTQYF. As DNA, the CDR3 is TGTGCCAGCAGCCACGGGACAACTAGCACAGATACGCAGTATTTT. Together with reference TRBV5-4 and TRBJ2-3, the CDR3 gives the full variable domain: ETGVTQSPTHLIKTRGQQVTLRCSSQSGHNTVSWYQQALGQGPQFIFQYYREEENGRGNFPPRFSGLQFPNYSSELNVNALELDDSALYLCASSHGTTSTDTQYFGPGTRLTVL.

This chain connects TRBV30 to TRBJ2-5, with D possibly being TRBD2 (6 bases). Gene TRBJ2-7 matches the end of the DNA better, so the J call may be wrong. The CDR3 sequence is 15 residues long. CDR1 and CDR2 (germline): GTSNPN, SVGIG (reference sequence). The CDR3 spells CAWRRWREVAYEQYF. For the CDR3, the DNA is TGTGCCTGGAGACGATGGAGGGAGGTGGCCTACGAGCAGTACTTC.

This clone was found a few times. This chain joins TRBV7-2 and TRBJ2-3; 10 bases are shared with TRBD2. The CDR3 has 15 residues. Germline assignment: CDR1 SGHTA and CDR2 FQGNSA. The J segment lost 5 bases and the V segment lost 4 bases, leaving 6 bases of the junction unmatched. Here the CDR3 reads CASSYLAGVGDTQYF. The CDR3 coding sequence is TGTGCCAGCAGCTATCTAGCGGGAGTGGGAGATACGCAGTATTTT.

The CDR3 spells CASSPGTPWGEQYF. CDR3 bases: TGTGCCAGCAGCCCCGGGACTCCGTGGGGCGAGCAGTACTTC. The gene calls are TRBV7-3 and TRBJ2-7; the D gene is possibly TRBD2 (6 bases). Germline lookup yields CDR1 SGHTA and CDR2 FQGTGA. V lost 5 bases and J lost 6, with 17 bases in between. The CDR3 covers 14 residues.